This is a list of T cell receptor beta chains from one sample in a study of neoadjuvant anti-PD-1 for oral cavity cancer. Generated by immunoSEQ multiplex PCR, the TCRdb table keeps only in-frame clones and is missing some. This table has fewer than 90,000 clones, around 84% appearing once. The input for sequencing was PBMCs, taken after nivolumab (anti-PD-1) treatment. The receptors shown here come from a person aged 40 to 85 with oral cavity squamous cell carcinoma. The CDR3 runs from the conserved cysteine through the conserved F or W. The order of the fields is CDR3 DNA, CDR3 protein, clone size, D gene, J gene, V gene, CDR3 length. The D gene is left open where the match is weak. Not every row has a clone size; where given, it reads once, few, many or a size class.

TGTGCCAGTAGTATAGATGGAGCAGGGAGGGGCGAAAAACTGTTTTTT | CASSIDGAGRGEKLFF | - | - | TRBJ1-4 | TRBV19 | 16
TGTGCCAGCAGCTTAGCACAAACAGTCTCTGGAAACACCATATATTTT | CASSLAQTVSGNTIYF | - | - | TRBJ1-3 | TRBV7-6 | 16
TGTGCCAGCGAGACAGGGCCCTTCTACGAGCAGTACTTC | CASETGPFYEQYF | - | TRBD1 | TRBJ2-7 | TRBV6-6 | 13
TGTGCCAGCAGTCCATCCTACACAGATACGCAGTATTTT | CASSPSYTDTQYF | - | - | TRBJ2-3 | TRBV7-3 | 13
TGTGCCAGCAGTGACCCCAGGACAGCTTGGAACACCATATATTTT | CASSDPRTAWNTIYF | - | - | TRBJ1-3 | TRBV6-1 | 15
TGTGCCAGTAGTACGGGACAGGCCACCGGGGAGCTGTTTTTT | CASSTGQATGELFF | - | TRBD1 | TRBJ2-2 | TRBV19 | 14
TGTGCCAGCAGCTTCAGCCTGAACACTGAAGCTTTCTTT | CASSFSLNTEAFF | - | - | TRBJ1-1 | TRBV7-8 | 13
TGTGCCAGCAGCTCCGGACTAGCGGGAGACGAGCAGTACTTC | CASSSGLAGDEQYF | - | TRBD2 | TRBJ2-7 | TRBV7-3 | 14
TGTGCCAGCACGGGACCTCGTACAGATACGCAGTATTTT | CASTGPRTDTQYF | - | - | TRBJ2-3 | TRBV25-1 | 13
TGTGCCAGCAGCAAGAGGGGCTGGGATGAGCAGTTCTTC | CASSKRGWDEQFF | once | - | TRBJ2-1 | TRBV6-5 | 13
TGTGCCAGCAGCCCGCCCAGGCAGGCTTTTGGCGGGGAGCTGTTTTTT | CASSPPRQAFGGELFF | - | - | TRBJ2-2 | TRBV28 | 16
TGCGCCAGCAGCTCCGGAGCGACCGGGACTATCTACAATGAGCAGTTCTTC | CASSSGATGTIYNEQFF | - | TRBD2 | TRBJ2-1 | TRBV5-1 | 17
TGTGCCAGCAGTTACTCCGGGACAGCAAAGGGGAATGAAGCTTTCTTT | CASSYSGTAKGNEAFF | - | TRBD1 | TRBJ1-1 | TRBV6-5 | 16
TGCGCCAGCAGTGAGGGACAGGGAAACACCATATATTTT | CASSEGQGNTIYF | - | - | TRBJ1-3 | TRBV10-2 | 13
TGCAGTGCTAGAGAGGGGACAGAAACTTTCTTT | CSAREGTETFF | - | TRBD1 | TRBJ1-1 | TRBV20-1 | 11
TGTGCCAGCAGCTTGGCCACGGACAGGGGGAACACTGAAGCTTTCTTT | CASSLATDRGNTEAFF | - | TRBD1 | TRBJ1-1 | TRBV5-5 | 16
TGTGCCTGGAAAAAGACAGGGGTGGGAGAGCAGTACTTC | CAWKKTGVGEQYF | - | TRBD1 | TRBJ2-7 | TRBV30 | 13
TGTGCCAGCAGCGTACTCAGCTCTGGAAACACCATATATTTT | CASSVLSSGNTIYF | - | - | TRBJ1-3 | TRBV6-1 | 14
TGTGCCATCAGTGAGTCGGGTCTCTCAGAGACCCAGTACTTC | CAISESGLSETQYF | - | - | TRBJ2-5 | TRBV10-3 | 14
TGTGCCAGCACCTTGGAGCCAGGGTTCGGGGTAGGCTACACCTTC | CASTLEPGFGVGYTF | - | - | TRBJ1-2 | TRBV6-1 | 15
TGTGCCAGCAGCTTGGGGCAGGGGGCAGAGACCCAGTACTTC | CASSLGQGAETQYF | - | TRBD1 | TRBJ2-5 | TRBV7-8 | 14
TGTGCCAGCAGCTTGCCGAAAGAGACCCAGTACTTC | CASSLPKETQYF | - | - | TRBJ2-5 | TRBV5-4 | 12
TGTGCCAGCAACAAGTGGGGGACTACCTCCTACGAGCAGTACTTC | CASNKWGTTSYEQYF | - | TRBD2 | TRBJ2-7 | TRBV11-2 | 15
TGTGCCAGCAGCTTACGGACAGGGGAAAATCAGCCCCAGCATTTT | CASSLRTGENQPQHF | - | TRBD1 | TRBJ1-5 | TRBV5-8 | 15
TGTGCCAGCAGCTTAAGCCAGGGAACGAACACTGAAGCTTTCTTT | CASSLSQGTNTEAFF | - | - | TRBJ1-1 | TRBV11-2 | 15
TGTGCCAGCAGAACCGGACTAGCCGTGAGCTCCTACGAGCAGTACTTC | CASRTGLAVSSYEQYF | - | TRBD2 | TRBJ2-7 | TRBV2 | 16
TGTGCCAGTAGTCTTACGGGTGGGGGCGCGGGACAGCCCCAGCATTTT | CASSLTGGGAGQPQHF | - | - | TRBJ1-5 | TRBV19 | 16